This T cell receptor beta chain came from a study of shared clonotypes between healthy human individuals. In the study overall: For every donor, three CD4 naive, three CD4 memory, two CD8 naive and one CD8 memory plates were used.

TCRdb's table, derived via immunoSEQ multiplex PCR, lists solely in-frame clones and lacks some. Here the sample spans around 510,000 clones, around 95% being singletons. Trimming cost V 7 bases and J 4 bases; bases outside gene matches: 5. Germline CDR1 and CDR2: ENHRY and SYGVKD. The CDR3 is 14 amino acids. The donor cohort consisted entirely of Caucasian adults residing in Nashville, Tennessee. The V gene is TRBV10-3, the J gene TRBJ1-2; 11 bases line up with TRBD1. Sequenced sample: naive CD4+ T cells sorted from blood. The subset: CD45RA+ positively selected. This sequence originates from a woman in her twenties or thirties in good health. The DNA of the CDR3 is TGTGCCATCACTGGGACAGGGGGGAGCTATGGCTACACCTTC. Its translation: CAITGTGGSYGYTF.